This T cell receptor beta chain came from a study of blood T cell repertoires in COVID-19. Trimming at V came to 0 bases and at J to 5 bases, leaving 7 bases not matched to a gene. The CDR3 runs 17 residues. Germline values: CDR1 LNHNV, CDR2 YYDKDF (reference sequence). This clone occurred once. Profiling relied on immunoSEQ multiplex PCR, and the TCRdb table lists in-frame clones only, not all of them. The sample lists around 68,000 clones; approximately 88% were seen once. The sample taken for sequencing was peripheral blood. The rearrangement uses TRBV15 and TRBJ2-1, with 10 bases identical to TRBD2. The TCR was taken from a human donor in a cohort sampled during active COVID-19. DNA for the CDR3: TGTGCCACCAGCAGAGACATCAGGACTAGCGGAGACAATGAGCAGTTCTTC. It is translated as CATSRDIRTSGDNEQFF. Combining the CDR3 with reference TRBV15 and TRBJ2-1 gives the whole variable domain DAMVIQNPRYQVTQFGKPVTLSCSQTLNHNVMYWYQQKSSQAPKLLFHYYDKDFNNEADTPDNFQSRRPNTSFCFLDIRSPGLGDTAMYLCATSRDIRTSGDNEQFFGPGTRLTVL.